A selection of T cell receptor beta chains follows, all from one sample in a study of blood T cell repertoires in COVID-19. TCRdb's table, derived via immunoSEQ multiplex PCR, lists solely in-frame clones and lacks some. The sample has over 350,000 clones, roughly 88% seen once; the top ten hold roughly 1.4%. The sample comprised peripheral blood. The receptors were sampled from a woman in her twenties or thirties with active or convalescent COVID-19. Each CDR3 is given with its conserved first and last residue. A D gene is named only where the DNA matches it firmly.

len: 16; d_gene: .; j_gene: TRBJ1-1; v_gene: TRBV12-5; CDR3aa: CASGLDWGELNTEAFF; CDR3nt: TGTGCTAGTGGTTTGGATTGGGGGGAATTGAACACTGAAGCTTTCTTT
len: 16; d_gene: .; j_gene: TRBJ2-1; v_gene: TRBV19; CDR3aa: CASSPNMGSSYNEQFF; CDR3nt: TGTGCCAGTAGTCCGAATATGGGCAGCTCCTACAATGAGCAGTTCTTC
len: 13; d_gene: .; j_gene: TRBJ1-1; v_gene: TRBV2; CDR3aa: CASGRQDNTEAFF; CDR3nt: TGTGCCAGCGGAAGACAGGACAACACTGAAGCTTTCTTT
len: 14; d_gene: .; j_gene: TRBJ1-4; v_gene: TRBV2; CDR3aa: CASRNQVSNEKLFF; CDR3nt: TGTGCCAGCAGGAATCAGGTTTCTAATGAAAAACTGTTTTTT
len: 16; d_gene: TRBD2; j_gene: TRBJ2-1; v_gene: TRBV4-1; CDR3aa: CASSQSGTSSYNEQFF; CDR3nt: TGCGCCAGCAGCCAATCTGGGACTAGCAGCTACAATGAGCAGTTCTTC
len: 17; d_gene: .; j_gene: TRBJ2-1; v_gene: TRBV5-4; CDR3aa: CASSFLLVRSSYNEQFF; CDR3nt: TGTGCCAGCAGCTTCCTACTGGTCCGCTCCTCCTACAATGAGCAGTTCTTC
len: 19; d_gene: .; j_gene: TRBJ1-5; v_gene: TRBV20-1; CDR3aa: CSASISPGDDRNSNQPQHF; CDR3nt: TGCAGTGCTAGTATCTCCCCGGGTGATGACAGAAATAGCAATCAGCCCCAGCATTTT
len: 16; d_gene: .; j_gene: TRBJ2-7; v_gene: TRBV28; CDR3aa: CASSLYGGDTNYEQYF; CDR3nt: TGTGCCAGCAGTTTATACGGTGGGGACACCAACTACGAGCAGTACTTC
len: 15; d_gene: TRBD1; j_gene: TRBJ2-3; v_gene: TRBV7-9; CDR3aa: CASSPGQGITDTQYF; CDR3nt: TGTGCCAGCAGCCCGGGACAGGGAATAACAGATACGCAGTATTTT
len: 16; d_gene: .; j_gene: TRBJ2-7; v_gene: TRBV5-4; CDR3aa: CASSPGQSSGVYEQYF; CDR3nt: TGTGCCAGCAGCCCTGGACAGTCATCTGGTGTCTACGAGCAGTACTTC
len: 15; d_gene: .; j_gene: TRBJ2-3; v_gene: TRBV10-3; CDR3aa: CAISDGFLSTDTQYF; CDR3nt: TGTGCCATCAGTGACGGTTTTCTAAGCACAGATACGCAGTATTTT
len: 15; d_gene: TRBD2; j_gene: TRBJ2-1; v_gene: TRBV5-4; CDR3aa: CASSSRASGGNEQFF; CDR3nt: TGTGCCAGCAGCTCGCGGGCTAGCGGGGGCAATGAGCAGTTCTTC